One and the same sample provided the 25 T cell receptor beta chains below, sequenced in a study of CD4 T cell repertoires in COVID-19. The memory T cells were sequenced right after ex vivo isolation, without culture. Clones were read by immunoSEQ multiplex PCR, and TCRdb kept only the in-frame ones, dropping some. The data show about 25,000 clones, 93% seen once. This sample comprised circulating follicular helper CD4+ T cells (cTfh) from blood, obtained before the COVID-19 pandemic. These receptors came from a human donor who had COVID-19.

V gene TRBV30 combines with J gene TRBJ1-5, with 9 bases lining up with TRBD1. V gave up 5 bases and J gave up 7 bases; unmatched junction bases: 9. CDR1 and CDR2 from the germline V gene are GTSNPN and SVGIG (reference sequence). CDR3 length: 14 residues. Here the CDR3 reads CAWGRGQGGQPQHF. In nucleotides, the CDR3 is TGTGCCTGGGGTCGGGGACAGGGAGGACAGCCCCAGCATTTT.

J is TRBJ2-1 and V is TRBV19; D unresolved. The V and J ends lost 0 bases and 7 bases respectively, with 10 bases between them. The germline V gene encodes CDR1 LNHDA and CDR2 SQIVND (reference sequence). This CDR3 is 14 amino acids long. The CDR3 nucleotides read TGTGCCAGTAGTATAGATCACGGGTCTAATGAGCAGTTCTTC. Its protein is CASSIDHGSNEQFF.

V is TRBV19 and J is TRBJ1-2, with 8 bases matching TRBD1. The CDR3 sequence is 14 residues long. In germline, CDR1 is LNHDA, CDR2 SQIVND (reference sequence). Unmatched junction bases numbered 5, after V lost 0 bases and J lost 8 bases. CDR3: CASSIEDRASGYTF. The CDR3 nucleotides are TGTGCCAGTAGTATAGAGGACAGGGCGAGCGGCTACACCTTC.

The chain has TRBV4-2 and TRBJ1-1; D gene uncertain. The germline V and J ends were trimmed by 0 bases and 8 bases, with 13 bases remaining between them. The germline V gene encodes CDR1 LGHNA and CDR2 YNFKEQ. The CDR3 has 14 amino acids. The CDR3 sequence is CASSQDEGYTEAFF. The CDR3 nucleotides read TGTGCCAGCAGCCAAGATGAGGGATATACCGAAGCTTTCTTT.

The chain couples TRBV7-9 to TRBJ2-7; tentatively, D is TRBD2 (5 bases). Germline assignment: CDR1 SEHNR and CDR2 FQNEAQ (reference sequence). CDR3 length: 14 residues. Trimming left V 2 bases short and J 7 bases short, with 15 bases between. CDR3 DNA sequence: TGTGCCAGCAGCTTATCAAACAGCGGCGGGGAGCAGTACTTC. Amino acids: CASSLSNSGGEQYF.

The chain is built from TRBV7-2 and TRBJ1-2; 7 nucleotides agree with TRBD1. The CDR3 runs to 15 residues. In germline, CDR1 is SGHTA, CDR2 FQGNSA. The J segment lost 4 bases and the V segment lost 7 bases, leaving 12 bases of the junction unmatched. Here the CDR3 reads CASTPRQGASYGYTF. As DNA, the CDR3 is TGTGCCAGCACTCCACGACAGGGCGCCTCCTATGGCTACACCTTC.

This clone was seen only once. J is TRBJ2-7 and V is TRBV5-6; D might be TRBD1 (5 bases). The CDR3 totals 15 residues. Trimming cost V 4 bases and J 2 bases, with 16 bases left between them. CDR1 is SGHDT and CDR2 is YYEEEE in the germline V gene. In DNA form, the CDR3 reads TGTGCCAGCAGCCCTACCCCTCAGGGTACCTACGAGCAGTACTTC. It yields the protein CASSPTPQGTYEQYF.

The CDR3 loop is CATIDRADYEQYF. Here the CDR3 DNA reads TGTGCCACTATAGACAGGGCAGATTACGAGCAGTACTTC. This rearrangement joins TRBV28 to TRBJ2-7, with TRBD1 matching over 7 bases. The CDR3 loop spans 13 amino acids. The V gene end was trimmed by 10 bases and the J gene end by 4 bases; junction bases not matched to a gene: 10. CDR1 is MDHEN, CDR2 SYDVKM, per germline.

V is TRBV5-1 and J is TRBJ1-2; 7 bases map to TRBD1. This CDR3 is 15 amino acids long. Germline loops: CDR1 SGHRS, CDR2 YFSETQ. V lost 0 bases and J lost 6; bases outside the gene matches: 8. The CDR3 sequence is CASSLGSQGVDGYTF. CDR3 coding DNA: TGCGCCAGCAGCTTGGGATCTCAGGGGGTTGATGGCTACACCTTC.

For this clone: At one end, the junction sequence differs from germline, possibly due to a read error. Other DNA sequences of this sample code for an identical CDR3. CDR3: CASSARWSSWETQYF. CDR3 DNA: TGCGCCAGCAGCGCCCGGTGGTCTAGCTGGGAGACCCAGTACTTC. The chain carries TRBV7-2 and TRBJ2-5, with D tentatively TRBD2 (5 bases). Germline V gene lookup returns CDR1 SGHTA and CDR2 FQGNSA. This CDR3 region has 15 residues.

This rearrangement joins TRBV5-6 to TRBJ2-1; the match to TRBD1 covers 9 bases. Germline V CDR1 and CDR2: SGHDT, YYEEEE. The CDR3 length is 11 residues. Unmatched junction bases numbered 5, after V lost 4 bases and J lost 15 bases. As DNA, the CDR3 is TGTGCCAGCAGCGAGGGACAGGGACGGTTCTTC. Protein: CASSEGQGRFF. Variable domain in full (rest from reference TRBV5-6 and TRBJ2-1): DAGVTQSPTHLIKTRGQQVTLRCSPKSGHDTVSWYQQALGQGPQFIFQYYEEEERQRGNFPDRFSGHQFPNYSSELNVNALLLGDSALYLCASSEGQGRFFGPGTRLTVL.

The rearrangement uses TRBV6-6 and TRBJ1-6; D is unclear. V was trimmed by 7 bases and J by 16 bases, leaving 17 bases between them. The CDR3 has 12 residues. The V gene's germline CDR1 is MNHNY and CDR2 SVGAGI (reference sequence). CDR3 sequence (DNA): TGTGCCAGCACCAAGGAGGTCGATCAACTCCACTTT. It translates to CASTKEVDQLHF.

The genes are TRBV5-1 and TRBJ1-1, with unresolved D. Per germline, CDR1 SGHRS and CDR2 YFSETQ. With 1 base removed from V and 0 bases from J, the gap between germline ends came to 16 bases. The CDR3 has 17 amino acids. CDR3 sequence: CASSLSPTFGMNTEAFF. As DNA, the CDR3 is TGCGCCAGCAGCTTGTCACCCACCTTTGGCATGAACACTGAAGCTTTCTTT.

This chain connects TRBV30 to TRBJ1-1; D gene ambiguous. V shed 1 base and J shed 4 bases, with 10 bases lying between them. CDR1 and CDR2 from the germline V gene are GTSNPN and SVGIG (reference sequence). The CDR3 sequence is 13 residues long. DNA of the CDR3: TGTGCCTGGAGTGGGTACGGAGTCACTGAAGCTTTCTTT. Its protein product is CAWSGYGVTEAFF.

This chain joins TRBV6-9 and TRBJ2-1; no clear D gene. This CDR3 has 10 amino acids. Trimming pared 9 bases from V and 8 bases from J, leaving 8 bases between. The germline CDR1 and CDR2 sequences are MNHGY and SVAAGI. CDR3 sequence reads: CASFGHEQFF. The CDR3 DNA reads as TGTGCCAGTTTTGGGCATGAGCAGTTCTTC.

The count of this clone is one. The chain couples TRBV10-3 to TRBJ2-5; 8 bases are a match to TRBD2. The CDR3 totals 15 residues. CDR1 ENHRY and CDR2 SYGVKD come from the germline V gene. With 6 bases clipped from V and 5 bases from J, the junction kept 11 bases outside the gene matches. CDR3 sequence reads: CAIRAGLGVIETQYF. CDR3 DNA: TGTGCCATCAGAGCGGGACTAGGGGTAATTGAGACCCAGTACTTC.

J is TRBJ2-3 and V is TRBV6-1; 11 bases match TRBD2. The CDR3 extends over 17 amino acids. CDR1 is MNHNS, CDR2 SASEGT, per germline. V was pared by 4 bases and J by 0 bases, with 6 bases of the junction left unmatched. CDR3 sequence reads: CASSAGTSGRSTDTQYF. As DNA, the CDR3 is TGTGCCAGCAGTGCCGGGACTAGCGGACGCAGCACAGATACGCAGTATTTT.

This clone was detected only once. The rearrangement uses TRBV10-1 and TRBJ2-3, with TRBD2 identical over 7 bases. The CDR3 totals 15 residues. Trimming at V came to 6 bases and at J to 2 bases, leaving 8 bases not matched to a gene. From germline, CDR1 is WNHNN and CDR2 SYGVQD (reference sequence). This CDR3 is CASSAQGGATDTQYF. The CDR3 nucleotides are TGCGCCAGCAGCGCCCAGGGAGGGGCCACAGATACGCAGTATTTT.

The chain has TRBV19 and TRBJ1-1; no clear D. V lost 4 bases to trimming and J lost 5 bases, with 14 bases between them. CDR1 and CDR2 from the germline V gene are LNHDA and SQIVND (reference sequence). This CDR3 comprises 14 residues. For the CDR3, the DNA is TGTGCCAGTAGTAGAGCGGGAGTAGGTACTGAAGCTTTCTTT. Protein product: CASSRAGVGTEAFF.

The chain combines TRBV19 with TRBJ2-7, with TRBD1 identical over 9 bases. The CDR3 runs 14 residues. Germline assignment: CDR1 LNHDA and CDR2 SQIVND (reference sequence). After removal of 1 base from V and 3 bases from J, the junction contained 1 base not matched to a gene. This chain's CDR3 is CASSIGTGVYEQYF. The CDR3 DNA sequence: TGTGCCAGTAGTATAGGGACAGGGGTCTACGAGCAGTACTTC.

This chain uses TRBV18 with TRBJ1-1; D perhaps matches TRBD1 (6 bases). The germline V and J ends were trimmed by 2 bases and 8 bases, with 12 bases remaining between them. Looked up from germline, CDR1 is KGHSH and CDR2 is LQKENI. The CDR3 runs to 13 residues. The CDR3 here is CASSPRGREEAFF. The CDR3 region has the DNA TGTGCCAGCTCACCAAGGGGGAGAGAGGAAGCTTTCTTT.

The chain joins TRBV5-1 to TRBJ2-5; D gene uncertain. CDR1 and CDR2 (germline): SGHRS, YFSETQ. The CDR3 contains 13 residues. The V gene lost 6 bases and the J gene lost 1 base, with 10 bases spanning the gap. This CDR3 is CASNPGAQETQYF. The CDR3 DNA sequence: TGCGCCAGCAACCCTGGAGCCCAAGAGACCCAGTACTTC.

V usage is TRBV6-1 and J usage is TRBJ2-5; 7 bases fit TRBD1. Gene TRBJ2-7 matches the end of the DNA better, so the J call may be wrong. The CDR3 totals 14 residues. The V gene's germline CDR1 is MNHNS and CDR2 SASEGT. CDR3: CASSPGQLTYEQYF. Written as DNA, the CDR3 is TGTGCCAGTAGTCCGGGACAGCTCACCTACGAGCAGTACTTC.

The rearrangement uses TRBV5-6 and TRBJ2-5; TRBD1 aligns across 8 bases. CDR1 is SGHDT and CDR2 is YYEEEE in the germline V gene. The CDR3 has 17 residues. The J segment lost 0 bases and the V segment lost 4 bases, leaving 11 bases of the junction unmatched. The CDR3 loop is CASSRYTGGTYQETQYF. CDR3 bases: TGTGCCAGCAGCAGATATACAGGGGGAACCTACCAAGAGACCCAGTACTTC.

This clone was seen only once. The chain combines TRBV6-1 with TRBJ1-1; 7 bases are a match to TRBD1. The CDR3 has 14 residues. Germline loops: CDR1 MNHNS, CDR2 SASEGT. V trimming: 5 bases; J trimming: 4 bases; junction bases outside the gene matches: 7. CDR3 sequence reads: CASSNNRGSTEAFF. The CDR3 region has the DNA TGTGCCAGCAGTAACAACAGGGGTAGCACTGAAGCTTTCTTT.